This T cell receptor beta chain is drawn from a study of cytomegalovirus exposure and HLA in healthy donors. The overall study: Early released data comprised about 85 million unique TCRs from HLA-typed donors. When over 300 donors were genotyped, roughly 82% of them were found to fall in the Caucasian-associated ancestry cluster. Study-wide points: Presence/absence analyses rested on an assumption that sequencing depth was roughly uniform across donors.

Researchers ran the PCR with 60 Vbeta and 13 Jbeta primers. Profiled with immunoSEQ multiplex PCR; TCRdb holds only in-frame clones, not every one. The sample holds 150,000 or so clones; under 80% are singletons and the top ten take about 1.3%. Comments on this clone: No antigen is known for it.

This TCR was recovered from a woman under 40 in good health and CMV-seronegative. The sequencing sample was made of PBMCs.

The CDR3 nucleotides are TGTGCCAGCAGGCAAAGCGGGGCGAACACCGGGGAGCTGTTTTTT. Translated: CASRQSGANTGELFF. The chain carries TRBV4-2 and TRBJ2-2, with 7 bases aligning to TRBD2. CDR1 is LGHNA and CDR2 is YNFKEQ in the germline V gene. This CDR3 contains 15 residues. The ends lost 6 bases at V and 0 bases at J; junction bases unmatched: 4.